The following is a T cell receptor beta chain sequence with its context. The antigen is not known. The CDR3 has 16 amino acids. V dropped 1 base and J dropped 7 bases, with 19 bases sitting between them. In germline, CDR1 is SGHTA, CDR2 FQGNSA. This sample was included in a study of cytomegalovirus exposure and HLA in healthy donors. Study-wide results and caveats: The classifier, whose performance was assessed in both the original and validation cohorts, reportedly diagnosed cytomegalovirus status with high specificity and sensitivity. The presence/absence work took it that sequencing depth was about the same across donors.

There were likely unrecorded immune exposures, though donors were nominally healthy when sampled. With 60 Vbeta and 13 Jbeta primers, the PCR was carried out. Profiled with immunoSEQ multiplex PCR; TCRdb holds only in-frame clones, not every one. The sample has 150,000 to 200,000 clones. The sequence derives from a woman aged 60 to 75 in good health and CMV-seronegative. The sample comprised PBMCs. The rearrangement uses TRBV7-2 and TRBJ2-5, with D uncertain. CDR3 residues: CASSLGAPRRLGTQYF. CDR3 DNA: TGTGCCAGCAGCTTAGGGGCACCCCGCCGTTTAGGGACCCAGTACTTC.